This TCR beta chain was documented in a study of cytomegalovirus exposure and HLA in healthy donors. Across the whole study: The same platform was used for the 130 or so validation repertoires as for the 650 to 700 first-cohort repertoires, as reported in a later analysis.

CDR1 SGHRS and CDR2 YFSETQ come from the germline V gene. The CDR3 covers 14 residues. V was clipped by 8 bases and J by 1 base, with 15 bases between them. Study-level findings and limits: Cytomegalovirus association was listed for about 170 TCR beta chains.

Concerning this clone: What it binds is unknown.

The repertoire was sequenced with immunoSEQ multiplex PCR; TCRdb's copy has only in-frame clones and lacks some. The sample has roughly 350,000 clones; 86% are singletons. The donors were members of the validation cohort comprising over a hundred subjects, separate from the roughly 670-subject first cohort. Input material: PBMCs. The chain has TRBV5-1 and TRBJ1-1, with D perhaps matching TRBD1 (5 bases). This clonotype was sampled from a woman younger than 30 in good health and CMV-seronegative. CDR3 sequence (DNA): TGCGCCAGTGCGGAGGGGTGGGGGAACACTGAAGCTTTCTTT. This gives the protein CASAEGWGNTEAFF.